In this sample, the clone carrying this TCR beta chain turned up a few times. Its specificity is not known. This CDR3 is built from 15 residues. The germline V gene encodes CDR1 LNHNV and CDR2 YYDKDF (reference sequence). Trimming cost V 3 bases and J 4 bases; bases outside gene matches: 4. This sample is part of a study of cytomegalovirus exposure and HLA in healthy donors. The overall study: An analysis done earlier identified 117 million unique TCR beta sequences from roughly 190 million T cells. Whole-study results and caveats: Versus the approximately 720-donor mean, an Asian-associated ancestry cluster reportedly showed fewer N-insertions in a later analysis.

PCR amplification relied on 60 Vbeta primers (plus 13 Jbeta primers). The repertoire was sequenced with immunoSEQ multiplex PCR; TCRdb's copy has only in-frame clones and lacks some. The data contain 90,000 to 120,000 clones, 76% of them singletons. The receptor comes from a woman between 50 and 59 years old in good health and CMV-seropositive. Sequenced sample: PBMCs. This chain joins TRBV15 and TRBJ2-5, with 11 bases that match TRBD2. CDR3 sequence reads: CATSSLLAGVETQYF. DNA of the CDR3: TGTGCCACCAGCAGCTTACTAGCGGGGGTAGAGACCCAGTACTTC.